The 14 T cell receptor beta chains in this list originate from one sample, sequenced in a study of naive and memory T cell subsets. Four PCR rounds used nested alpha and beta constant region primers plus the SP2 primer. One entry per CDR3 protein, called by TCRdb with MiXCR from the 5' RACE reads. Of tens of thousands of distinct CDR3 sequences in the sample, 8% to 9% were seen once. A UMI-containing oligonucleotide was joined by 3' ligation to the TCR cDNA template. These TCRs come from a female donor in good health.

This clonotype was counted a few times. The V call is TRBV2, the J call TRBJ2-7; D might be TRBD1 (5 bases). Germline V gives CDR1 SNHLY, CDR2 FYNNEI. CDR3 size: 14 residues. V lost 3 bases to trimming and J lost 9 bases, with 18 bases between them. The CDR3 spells CASSDPPGKDAQYF. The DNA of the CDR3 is TGTGCCAGCAGTGACCCCCCAGGGAAAGACGCGCAGTACTTC.

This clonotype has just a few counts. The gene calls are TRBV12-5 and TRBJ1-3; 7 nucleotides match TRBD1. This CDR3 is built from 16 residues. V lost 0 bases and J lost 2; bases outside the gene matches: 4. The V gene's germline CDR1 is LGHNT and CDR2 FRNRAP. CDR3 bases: TGTGCTAGTGGTTTGGTAGTTACAGGGGCTGGAAACACCATATATTTT. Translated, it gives CASGLVVTGAGNTIYF.

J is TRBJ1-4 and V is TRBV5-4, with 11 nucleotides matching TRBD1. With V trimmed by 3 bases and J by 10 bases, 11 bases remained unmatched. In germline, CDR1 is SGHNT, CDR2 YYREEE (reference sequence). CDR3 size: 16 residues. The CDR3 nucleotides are TGTGCCAGCAGCTCCGGGGTGGACAGGGGGCATAGAAAACTGTTTTTT. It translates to CASSSGVDRGHRKLFF.

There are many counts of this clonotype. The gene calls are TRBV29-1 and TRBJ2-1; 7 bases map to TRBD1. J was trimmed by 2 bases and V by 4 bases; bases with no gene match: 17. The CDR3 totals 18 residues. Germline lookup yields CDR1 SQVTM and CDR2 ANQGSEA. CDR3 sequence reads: CSVGSMTGTYSAYNEQFF. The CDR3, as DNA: TGCAGCGTTGGATCAATGACAGGGACCTACTCTGCCTACAATGAGCAGTTCTTC.

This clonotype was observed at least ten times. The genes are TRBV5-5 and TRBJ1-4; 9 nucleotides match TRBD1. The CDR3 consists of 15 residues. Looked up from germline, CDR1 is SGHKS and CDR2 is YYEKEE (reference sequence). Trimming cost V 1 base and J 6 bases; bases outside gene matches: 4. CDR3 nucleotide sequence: TGTGCCAGCAGCTTGTTGGGACAGGGATATGAAAAACTGTTTTTT. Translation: CASSLLGQGYEKLFF.

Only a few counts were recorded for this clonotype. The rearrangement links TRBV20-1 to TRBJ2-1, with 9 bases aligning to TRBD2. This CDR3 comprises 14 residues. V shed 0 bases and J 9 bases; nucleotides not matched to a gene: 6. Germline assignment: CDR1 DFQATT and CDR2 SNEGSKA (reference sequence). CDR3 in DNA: TGCAGTGCTAGAGATAGCGGGGGAGGACCTGAGCAGTTCTTC. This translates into CSARDSGGGPEQFF.

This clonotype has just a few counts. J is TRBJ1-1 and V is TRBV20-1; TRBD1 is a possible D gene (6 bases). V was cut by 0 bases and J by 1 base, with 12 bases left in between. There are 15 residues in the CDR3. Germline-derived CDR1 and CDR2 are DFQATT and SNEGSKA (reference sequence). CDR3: CSARDPDRANTEAFF. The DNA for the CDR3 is TGCAGTGCTAGAGACCCGGACAGAGCGAACACTGAAGCTTTCTTT.

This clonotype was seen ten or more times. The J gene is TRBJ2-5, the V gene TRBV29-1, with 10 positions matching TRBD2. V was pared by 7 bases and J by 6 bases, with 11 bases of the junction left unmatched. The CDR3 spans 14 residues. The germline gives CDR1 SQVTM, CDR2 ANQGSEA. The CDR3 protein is CSGSGLAPFKTQYF. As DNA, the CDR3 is TGCAGCGGTTCGGGACTAGCGCCGTTCAAGACCCAGTACTTC.

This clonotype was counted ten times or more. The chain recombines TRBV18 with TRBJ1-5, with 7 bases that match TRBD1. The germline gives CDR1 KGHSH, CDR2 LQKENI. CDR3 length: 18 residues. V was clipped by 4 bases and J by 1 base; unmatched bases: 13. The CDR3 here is CASSLQTGTSRSNQPQHF. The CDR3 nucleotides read TGTGCCAGCTCACTTCAGACAGGGACGTCAAGAAGCAATCAGCCCCAGCATTTT. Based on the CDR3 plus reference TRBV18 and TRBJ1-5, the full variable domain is NAGVMQNPRHLVRRRGQEARLRCSPMKGHSHVYWYRQLPEEGLKFMVYLQKENIIDESGMPKERFSAEFPKEGPSILRIQQVVRGDSAAYFCASSLQTGTSRSNQPQHFGDGTRLSIL.

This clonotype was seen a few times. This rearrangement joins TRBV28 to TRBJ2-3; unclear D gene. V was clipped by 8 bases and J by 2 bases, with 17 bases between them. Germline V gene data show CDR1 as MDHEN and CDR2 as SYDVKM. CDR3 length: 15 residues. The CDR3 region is CASSTSGVFTDTQYF. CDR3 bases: TGTGCCAGCTCCACTTCTGGGGTTTTCACAGATACGCAGTATTTT. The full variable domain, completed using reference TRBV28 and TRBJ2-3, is DVKVTQSSRYLVKRTGEKVFLECVQDMDHENMFWYRQDPGLGLRLIYFSYDVKMKEKGDIPEGYSVSREKKERFSLILESASTNQTSMYLCASSTSGVFTDTQYFGPGTRLTVL.

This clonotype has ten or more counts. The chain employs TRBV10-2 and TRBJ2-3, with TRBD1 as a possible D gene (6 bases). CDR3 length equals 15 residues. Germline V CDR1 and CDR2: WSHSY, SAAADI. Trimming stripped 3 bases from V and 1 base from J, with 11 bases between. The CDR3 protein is CASSDVGAGTDTQYF. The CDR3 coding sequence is TGCGCCAGCAGTGATGTGGGGGCGGGCACAGATACGCAGTATTTT.

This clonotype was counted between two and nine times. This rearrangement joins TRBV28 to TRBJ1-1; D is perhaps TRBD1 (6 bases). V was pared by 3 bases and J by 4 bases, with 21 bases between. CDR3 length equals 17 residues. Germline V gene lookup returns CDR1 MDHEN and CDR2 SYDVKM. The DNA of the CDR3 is TGTGCCAGCAGTTTCCCTACGGTGGCGGGGGCGCTCACTGAAGCTTTCTTT. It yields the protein CASSFPTVAGALTEAFF. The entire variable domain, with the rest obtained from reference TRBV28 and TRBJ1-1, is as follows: DVKVTQSSRYLVKRTGEKVFLECVQDMDHENMFWYRQDPGLGLRLIYFSYDVKMKEKGDIPEGYSVSREKKERFSLILESASTNQTSMYLCASSFPTVAGALTEAFFGQGTRLTVV.

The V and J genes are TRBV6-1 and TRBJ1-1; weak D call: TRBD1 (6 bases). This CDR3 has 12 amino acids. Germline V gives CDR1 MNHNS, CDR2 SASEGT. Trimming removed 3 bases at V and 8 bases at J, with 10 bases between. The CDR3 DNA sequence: TGTGCCAGCAGTGACTGGACAGAGGAAGCTTTCTTT. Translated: CASSDWTEEAFF.

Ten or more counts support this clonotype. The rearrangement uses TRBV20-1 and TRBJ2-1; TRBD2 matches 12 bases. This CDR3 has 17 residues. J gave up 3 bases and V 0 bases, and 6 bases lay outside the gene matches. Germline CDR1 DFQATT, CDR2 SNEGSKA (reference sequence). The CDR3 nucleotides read TGCAGTGCTAGAGACATAAGACTAGCGGGGGACTACAATGAGCAGTTCTTC. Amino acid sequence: CSARDIRLAGDYNEQFF.